This T cell receptor beta chain is drawn from a study of identical twins. Trimming pared 1 base from V and 5 bases from J, leaving 4 bases between. The CDR3 runs to 12 residues. CDR1 KGHDR and CDR2 SFDVKD come from the germline V gene. Template switching added a universal primer site, and cDNA bore unique molecular identifiers. One entry per CDR3 protein, called by TCRdb with MiXCR from the 5' RACE reads. The table has about 720,000 distinct CDR3 sequences, 18% seen once; the top ten hold around 13%. This clonotype was observed a few times. The antigen is unknown. Study-wide results and limits: An excess of low generation probability was shown by twin-shared out-of-frame alpha sequences.

The same sample was also studied in work on T cells expressing NK-cell markers.

The TCR sequence derives from a young woman in good health. The chain has TRBV24-1 and TRBJ2-5, with D unresolved. Sequenced material: PBMCs. The CDR3 coding sequence is TGTGCCACCAGTGATTTAGGGGAGACCCAGTACTTC. It translates to CATSDLGETQYF.